Here is one T cell receptor beta chain with its context. Its antigen remains unknown. Trimming took 1 base from V and 8 from J; bases not matched to a gene: 4. In germline, CDR1 is SGHAT, CDR2 FQNNGV. The CDR3 totals 13 residues. Treatment described: around 19 received Ad26.COV2.S at low or high dose, single or two shots; about 5 received placebo; per-sample allocation not given. Specimen acquisition occurred on day 63 following the initial vaccine or placebo injection. This Boston cohort included adults aged 18-55 years. The source of the sample is a study of Ad26.COV2.S vaccination and SARS-CoV-2 variants. Whole-study results and caveats: Quantification of TCR breadth and depth may have yielded underestimates of total T cell responses.

The repertoire was sequenced with immunoSEQ multiplex PCR; TCRdb's copy has only in-frame clones and lacks some. The repertoire holds about 680,000 clones, with roughly 90% as singletons. The sequences come from peripheral blood, collected in a trial of Ad26.COV2.S vaccine versus placebo. This TCR came from a person aged 18-60 years who received the Ad26.COV2.S COVID-19 vaccine or a placebo. This chain joins TRBV11-2 and TRBJ1-2, with TRBD1 matching 7 bases. This CDR3 is CASSLGRGSGYTF. In DNA, the CDR3 is TGTGCCAGCAGCTTAGGCAGGGGGTCCGGCTACACCTTC.